This TCR beta chain was retrieved from a study of cytomegalovirus exposure and HLA in healthy donors. With respect to this clone: As yet, its antigen is unknown.

Study results and limitations: It was 164 TCR beta chains that were listed as cytomegalovirus-associated. Earlier analysis yielded a pattern in which most TCR beta V segments were productive about 87% or about 30% of the time.

PCR was performed using 60 Vbeta and 13 Jbeta primers. The data were produced by immunoSEQ multiplex PCR, yet TCRdb's version contains in-frame clones alone and is incomplete. This repertoire shows fewer than 130,000 clones, around three quarters found once; its top ten account for over 2.5%. Donors counted as nominally healthy when sampled, yet unrecorded immune exposures were likely. Trimming removed 7 bases from V and 3 bases from J, with 7 bases in between. Germline V gene sequence: CDR1 MNHNY, CDR2 SVGAGI (reference sequence). The CDR3 runs to 12 residues. The chain uses TRBV6-6 and TRBJ1-5; D gene ambiguous. Sequenced material: PBMCs. This clonotype originated in a man aged 45-60 years in good health and CMV-seropositive. Here the CDR3 DNA reads TGTGCCAGCACGGACTCCAATCAGCCCCAGCATTTT. Its translation is CASTDSNQPQHF.